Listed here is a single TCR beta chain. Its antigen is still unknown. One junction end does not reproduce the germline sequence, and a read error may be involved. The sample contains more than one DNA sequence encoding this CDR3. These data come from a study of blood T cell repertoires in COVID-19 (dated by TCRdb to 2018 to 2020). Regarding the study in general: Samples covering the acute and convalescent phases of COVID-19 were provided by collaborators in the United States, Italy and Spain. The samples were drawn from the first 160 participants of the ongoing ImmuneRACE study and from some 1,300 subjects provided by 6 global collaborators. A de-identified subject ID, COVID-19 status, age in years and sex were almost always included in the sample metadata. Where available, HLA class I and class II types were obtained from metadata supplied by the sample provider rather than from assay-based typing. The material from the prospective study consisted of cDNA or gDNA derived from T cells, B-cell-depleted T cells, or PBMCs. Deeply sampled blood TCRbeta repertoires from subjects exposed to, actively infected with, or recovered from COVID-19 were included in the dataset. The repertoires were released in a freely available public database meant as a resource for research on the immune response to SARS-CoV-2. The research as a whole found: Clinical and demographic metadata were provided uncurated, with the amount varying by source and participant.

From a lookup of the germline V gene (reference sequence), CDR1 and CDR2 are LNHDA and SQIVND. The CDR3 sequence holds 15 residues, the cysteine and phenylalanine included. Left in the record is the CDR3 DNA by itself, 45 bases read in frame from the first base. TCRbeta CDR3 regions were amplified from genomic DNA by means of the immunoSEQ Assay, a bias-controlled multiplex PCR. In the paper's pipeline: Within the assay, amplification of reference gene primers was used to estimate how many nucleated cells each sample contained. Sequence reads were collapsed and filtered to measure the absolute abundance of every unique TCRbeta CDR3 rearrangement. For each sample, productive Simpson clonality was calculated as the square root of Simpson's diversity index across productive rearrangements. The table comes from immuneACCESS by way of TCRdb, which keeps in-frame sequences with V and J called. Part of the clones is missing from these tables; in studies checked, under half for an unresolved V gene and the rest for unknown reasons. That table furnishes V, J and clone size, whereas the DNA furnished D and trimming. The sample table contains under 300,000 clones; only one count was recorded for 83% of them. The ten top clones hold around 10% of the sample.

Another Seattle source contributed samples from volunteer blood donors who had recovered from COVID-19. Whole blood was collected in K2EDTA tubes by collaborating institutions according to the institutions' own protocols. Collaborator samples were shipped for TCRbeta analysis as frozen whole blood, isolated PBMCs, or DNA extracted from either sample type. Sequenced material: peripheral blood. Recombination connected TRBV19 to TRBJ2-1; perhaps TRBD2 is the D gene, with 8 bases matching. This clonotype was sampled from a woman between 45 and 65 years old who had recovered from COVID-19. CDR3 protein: CPSSIGTGAGGEQFF. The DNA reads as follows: TGTCCCAGTAGTATTGGCACAGGGGCGGGGGGTGAGCAGTTCTTC. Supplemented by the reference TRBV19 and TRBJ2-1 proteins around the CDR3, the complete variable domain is DGGITQSPKYLFRKEGQNVTLSCEQNLNHDAMYWYRQDPGQGLRLIYYSQIVNDFQKGDIAEGYSVSREKKESFPLTVTSAQKNPTAFYLCPSSIGTGAGGEQFFGPGTRLTVL.